The entry below gives a single T cell receptor beta chain sequence along with its context. This entry is derived from a study of T cell clones after liver transplantation. The CDR3 spans 15 residues. V lost 5 bases and J lost 2, with 15 bases in between. The germline V gene encodes CDR1 SGHNT and CDR2 YENEEA. This table comes from immunoSEQ multiplex PCR, and its TCRdb copy is limited to in-frame clones, with some not included. Of roughly 120,000 clones in the sample, around nine tenths were seen once. This clonotype originated in a human patient who received a liver transplant. The T cells may come from the graft donor. Sequencing was performed on CD4+ T cells from blood, taken 12 months after liver transplant. V usage is TRBV11-3 and J usage is TRBJ1-1; D may be TRBD1 (6 bases). The CDR3: CASSEYGTPNTEAFF. As DNA, the CDR3 is TGTGCCAGCAGCGAATACGGGACACCCAACACTGAAGCTTTCTTT. The whole variable domain, filled in from reference TRBV11-3 and TRBJ1-1, reads EAGVVQSPRYKIIEKKQPVAFWCNPISGHNTLYWYLQNLGQGPELLIRYENEEAVDDSQLPKDRFSAERLKGVDSTLKIQPAELGDSAVYLCASSEYGTPNTEAFFGQGTRLTVV.